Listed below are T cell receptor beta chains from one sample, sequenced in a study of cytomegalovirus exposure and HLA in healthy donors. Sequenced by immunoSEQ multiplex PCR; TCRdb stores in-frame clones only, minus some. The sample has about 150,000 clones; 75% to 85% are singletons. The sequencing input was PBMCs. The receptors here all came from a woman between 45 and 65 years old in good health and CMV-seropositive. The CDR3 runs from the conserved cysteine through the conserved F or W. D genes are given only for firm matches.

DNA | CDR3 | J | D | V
TGTGCCAGCAGCCCTCCTGGGGGCTCGCCCTACAATGAGCAGTTCTTC | CASSPPGGSPYNEQFF | TRBJ2-1 | NA | TRBV28
TGTGCCAGCGCCTCCAGGGGGATTGGAAACACCATATATTTT | CASASRGIGNTIYF | TRBJ1-3 | TRBD1 | TRBV28
TGTGCCAGCAGTTACTCACCTAGCGGGACAGATACGCAGTATTTT | CASSYSPSGTDTQYF | TRBJ2-3 | TRBD2 | TRBV6-5
TGTGCCAGCAGCTCCCGAAGGGGACTAGCTATTTACGAGCAGTACTTC | CASSSRRGLAIYEQYF | TRBJ2-7 | TRBD2 | TRBV13
TGCAGCGCAGGGCGGGACAGCTTGGCCGGGGAGCTGTTTTTT | CSAGRDSLAGELFF | TRBJ2-2 | NA | TRBV29-1
TGTGCCAGCAGCGTAGGAGGAGCGGGAGGTCAAGAGACCCAGTACTTC | CASSVGGAGGQETQYF | TRBJ2-5 | TRBD2 | TRBV9
TGTGCCACACTGGACAGGGCTAATCAGCCCCAGCATTTT | CATLDRANQPQHF | TRBJ1-5 | TRBD1 | TRBV10-3
TGTGCCAGTAGGACTGGAGGGGAGGACTACGAGCAGTACTTC | CASRTGGEDYEQYF | TRBJ2-7 | NA | TRBV19
TGTGCCATCAGCCGACAGGGGACCTACGAGCAGTACTTC | CAISRQGTYEQYF | TRBJ2-7 | TRBD1 | TRBV10-3
TGCAGCGCCAACGCAGGGGATCCCACTGGAAACACCATATATTTT | CSANAGDPTGNTIYF | TRBJ1-3 | NA | TRBV29-1
TGCGCCAGCAGCTTCCTAGCGGGGGGGCCGGAGGAGCAGTTCTTC | CASSFLAGGPEEQFF | TRBJ2-1 | TRBD2 | TRBV5-1
TGTGCCAGCAGTCCCAGGGACAGGGGGTCGGTGGGCTACACCTTC | CASSPRDRGSVGYTF | TRBJ1-2 | TRBD1 | TRBV27
TGTGCCAGTAGTTTCGGGGTTAATCAGCCCCAGCATTTT | CASSFGVNQPQHF | TRBJ1-5 | NA | TRBV19
TGTGCCAGCAGCGCTTCAGGGGCCTCCCCCGGCCATGAGCAGTTCTTC | CASSASGASPGHEQFF | TRBJ2-1 | NA | TRBV21-1